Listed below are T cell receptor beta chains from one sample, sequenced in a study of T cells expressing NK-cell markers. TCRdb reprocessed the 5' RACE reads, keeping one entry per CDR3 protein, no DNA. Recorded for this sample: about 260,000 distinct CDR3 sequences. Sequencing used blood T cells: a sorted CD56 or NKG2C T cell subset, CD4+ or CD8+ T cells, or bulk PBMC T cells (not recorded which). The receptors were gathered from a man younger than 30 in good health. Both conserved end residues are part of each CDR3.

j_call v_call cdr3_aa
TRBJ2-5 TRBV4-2 CASSQGVPGTLRETQYF
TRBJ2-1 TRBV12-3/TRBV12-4 CASSLGLLAGGTNEQFF
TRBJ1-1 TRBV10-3 CAISEDPPGAGNTEAFF
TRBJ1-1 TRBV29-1 CSYSTGLGGTEAFF
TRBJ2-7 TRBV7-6 CASSLGPGQGAKSYEQYF
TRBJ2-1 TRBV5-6 CASIPSATSGRIAYNEQFF
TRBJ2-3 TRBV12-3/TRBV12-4 CASSSGQISTDTQYF
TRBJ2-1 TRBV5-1 CASSFSGIDNEQFF
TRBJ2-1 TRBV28 CASSPQTSGTLNEQFF
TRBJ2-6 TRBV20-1 CSAGEGGYSGANVLTF
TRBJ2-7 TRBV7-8 CASSFQGLAGAREQYF
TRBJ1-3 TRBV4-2 CASSQRVQGLSGNTIYF
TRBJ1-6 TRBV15 CATSQRVTGGSPLHF
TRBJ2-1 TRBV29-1 CSGLGSYNEQFF
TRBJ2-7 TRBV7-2 CASSSSGRGTYEQYF
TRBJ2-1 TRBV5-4 CASSYRQGNEQFF
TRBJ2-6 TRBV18 CASSPTAASLGANVLTF
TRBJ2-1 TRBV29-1 CSVVIQSSYNEQFF
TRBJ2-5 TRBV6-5 CASSHTSVQETQYF
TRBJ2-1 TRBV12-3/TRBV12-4 CASSLVIGLAGGGDYNEQFF
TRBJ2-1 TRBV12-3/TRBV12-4 CASSPGLEGEQFF
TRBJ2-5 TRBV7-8 CASSSITPDRVLQETQYF
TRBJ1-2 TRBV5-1 CASSQQGAGYGYTF
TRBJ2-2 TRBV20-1 CSAPLGSGGELFF
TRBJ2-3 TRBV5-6 CASSSPGDKHTDTQYF
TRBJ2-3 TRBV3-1 CASSQHSGGTDTQYF
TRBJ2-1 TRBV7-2 CASSSTSISYNEQFF
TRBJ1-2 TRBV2 CASSRQHAGGGYTF
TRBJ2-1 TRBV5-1 CATPRQRWQFF
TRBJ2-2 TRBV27 CASSFTSLTGELFF
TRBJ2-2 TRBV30 CAWSAGRRTGELFF
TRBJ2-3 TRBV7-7 CASSSLAGVSTDTQYF
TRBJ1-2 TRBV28 CASRLGGDGYTF
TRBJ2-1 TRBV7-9 CASSWTSGIYNEQFF
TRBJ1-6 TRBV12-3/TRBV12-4 CASRPPGTGLDSPLHF
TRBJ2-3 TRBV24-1 CATSDPNGWSSDTQYF
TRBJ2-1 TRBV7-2 CASSFSRDRGPRGSYNEQFF
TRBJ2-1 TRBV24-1 CATSDPLRLAGDFNEQFF
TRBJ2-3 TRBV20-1 CSARGGLGADTQYF
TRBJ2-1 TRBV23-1 CASSHGSGTYEQFF
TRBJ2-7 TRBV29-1 CSVAALYRGTYEQYF
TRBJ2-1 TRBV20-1 CSASDLREGLKQFF
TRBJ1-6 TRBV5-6 CASSLPDRGSPLHF
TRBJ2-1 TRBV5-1 CASSLTLAGQPSPYNEQFF
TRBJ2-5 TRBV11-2 CASSPLAAETQYF
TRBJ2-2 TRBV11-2 CASSSPKAPGELFF
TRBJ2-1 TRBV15 CATSTGTSGSSYNEQFF
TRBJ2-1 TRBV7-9 CASSIAGPYNEQFF
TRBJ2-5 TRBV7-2 CASSLNTGVSETQYF